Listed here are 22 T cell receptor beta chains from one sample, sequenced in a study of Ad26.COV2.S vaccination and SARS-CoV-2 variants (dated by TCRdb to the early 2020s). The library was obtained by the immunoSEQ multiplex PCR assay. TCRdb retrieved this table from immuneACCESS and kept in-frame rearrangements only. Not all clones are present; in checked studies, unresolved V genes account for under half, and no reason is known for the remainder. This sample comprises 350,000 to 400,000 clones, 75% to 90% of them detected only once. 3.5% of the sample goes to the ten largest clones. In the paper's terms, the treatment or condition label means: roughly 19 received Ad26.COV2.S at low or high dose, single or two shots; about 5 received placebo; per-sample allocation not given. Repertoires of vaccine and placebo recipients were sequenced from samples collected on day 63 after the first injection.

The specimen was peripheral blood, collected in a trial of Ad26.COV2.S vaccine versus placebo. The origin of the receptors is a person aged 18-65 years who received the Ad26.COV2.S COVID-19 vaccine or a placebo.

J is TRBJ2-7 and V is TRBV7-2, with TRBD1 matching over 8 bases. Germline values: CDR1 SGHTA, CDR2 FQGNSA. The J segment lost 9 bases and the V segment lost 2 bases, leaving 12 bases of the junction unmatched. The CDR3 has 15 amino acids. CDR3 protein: CASSLNLDRGEGQYF. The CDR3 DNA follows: TGTGCCAGCAGCTTAAACCTAGACAGGGGTGAGGGGCAGTACTTC.

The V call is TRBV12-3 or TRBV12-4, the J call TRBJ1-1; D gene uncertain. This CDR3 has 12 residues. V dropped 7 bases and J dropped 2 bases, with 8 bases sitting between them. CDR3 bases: TGTGCCAGCAAACGCTCCAACACTGAAGCTTTCTTT. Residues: CASKRSNTEAFF.

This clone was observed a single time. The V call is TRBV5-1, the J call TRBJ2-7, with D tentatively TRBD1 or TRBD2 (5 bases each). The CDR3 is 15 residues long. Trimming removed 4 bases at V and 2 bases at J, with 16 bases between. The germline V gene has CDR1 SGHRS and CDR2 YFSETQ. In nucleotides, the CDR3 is TGCGCCAGCAGCCTGACTTGGGACCATACCTACGAGCAGTACTTC. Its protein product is CASSLTWDHTYEQYF.

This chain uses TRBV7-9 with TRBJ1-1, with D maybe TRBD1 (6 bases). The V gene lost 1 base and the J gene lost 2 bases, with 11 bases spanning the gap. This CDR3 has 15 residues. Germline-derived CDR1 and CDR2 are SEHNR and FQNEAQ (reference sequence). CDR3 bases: TGTGCCAGCAGCTTAGGCGGGGGGCAAAACACTGAAGCTTTCTTT. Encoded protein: CASSLGGGQNTEAFF. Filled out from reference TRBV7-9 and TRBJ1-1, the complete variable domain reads DTGVSQNPRHKITKRGQNVTFRCDPISEHNRLYWYRQTLGQGPEFLTYFQNEAQLEKSRLLSDRFSAERPKGSFSTLEIQRTEQGDSAMYLCASSLGGGQNTEAFFGQGTRLTVV.

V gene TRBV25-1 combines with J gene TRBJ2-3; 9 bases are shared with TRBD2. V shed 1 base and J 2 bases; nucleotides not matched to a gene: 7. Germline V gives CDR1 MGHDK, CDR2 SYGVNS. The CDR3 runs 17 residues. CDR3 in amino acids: CASSEFASGDITDTQYF. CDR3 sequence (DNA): TGTGCCAGCAGTGAATTCGCTAGCGGGGACATCACAGATACGCAGTATTTT.

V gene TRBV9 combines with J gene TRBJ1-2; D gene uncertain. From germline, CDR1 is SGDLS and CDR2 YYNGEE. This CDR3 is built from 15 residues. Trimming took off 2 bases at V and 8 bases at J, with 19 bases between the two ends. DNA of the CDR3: TGTGCCAGCAGCGTTCCGGCGGGATCTCATGGGGGCTACACCTTC. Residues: CASSVPAGSHGGYTF.

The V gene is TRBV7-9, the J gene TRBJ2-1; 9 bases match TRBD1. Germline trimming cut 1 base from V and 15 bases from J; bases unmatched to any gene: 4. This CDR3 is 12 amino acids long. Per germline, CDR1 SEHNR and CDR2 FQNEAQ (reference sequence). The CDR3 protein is CASSLGTGATFF. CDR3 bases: TGTGCCAGCAGCTTAGGGACAGGGGCTACGTTCTTC.

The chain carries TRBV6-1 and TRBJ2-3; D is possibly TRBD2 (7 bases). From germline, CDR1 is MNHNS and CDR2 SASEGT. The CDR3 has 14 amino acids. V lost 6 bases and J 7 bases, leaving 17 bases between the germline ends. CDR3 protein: CASRLTGGPHTQYF. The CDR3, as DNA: TGTGCCAGCAGGCTTACGGGGGGCCCCCATACGCAGTATTTT.

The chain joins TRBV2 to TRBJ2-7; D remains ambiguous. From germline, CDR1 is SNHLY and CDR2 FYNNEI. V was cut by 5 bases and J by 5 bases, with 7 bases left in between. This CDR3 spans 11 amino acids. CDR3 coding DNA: TGTGCCAGCAGTAGACAAGACGAGCAGTACTTC. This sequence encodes CASSRQDEQYF.

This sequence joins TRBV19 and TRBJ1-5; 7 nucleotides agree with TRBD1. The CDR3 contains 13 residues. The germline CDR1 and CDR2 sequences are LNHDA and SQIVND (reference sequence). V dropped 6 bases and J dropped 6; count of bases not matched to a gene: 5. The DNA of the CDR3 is TGTGCCAGTAGCGAGACAGGGCGTCAGCCCCAGCATTTT. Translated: CASSETGRQPQHF. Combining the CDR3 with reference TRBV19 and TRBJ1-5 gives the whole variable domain DGGITQSPKYLFRKEGQNVTLSCEQNLNHDAMYWYRQDPGQGLRLIYYSQIVNDFQKGDIAEGYSVSREKKESFPLTVTSAQKNPTAFYLCASSETGRQPQHFGDGTRLSIL.

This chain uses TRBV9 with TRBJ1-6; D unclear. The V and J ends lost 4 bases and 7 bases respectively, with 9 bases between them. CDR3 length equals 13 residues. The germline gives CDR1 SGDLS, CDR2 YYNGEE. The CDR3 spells CASSLNSNSPLHF. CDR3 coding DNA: TGTGCCAGCAGCCTCAACAGCAATTCACCCCTCCACTTT.

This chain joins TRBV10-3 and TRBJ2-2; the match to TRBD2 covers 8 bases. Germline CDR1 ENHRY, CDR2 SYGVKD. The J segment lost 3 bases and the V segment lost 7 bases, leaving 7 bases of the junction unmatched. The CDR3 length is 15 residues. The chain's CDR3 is CAIKAASGYTGELFF. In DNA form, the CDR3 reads TGTGCCATCAAGGCCGCTAGCGGGTACACCGGGGAGCTGTTTTTT.

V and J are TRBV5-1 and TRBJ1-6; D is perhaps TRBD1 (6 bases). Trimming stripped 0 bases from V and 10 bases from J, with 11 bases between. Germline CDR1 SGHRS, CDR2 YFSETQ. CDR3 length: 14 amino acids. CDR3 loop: CASSLDRAGSPLHF. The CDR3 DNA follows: TGCGCCAGCAGCTTGGACAGGGCAGGGTCACCCCTCCACTTT.

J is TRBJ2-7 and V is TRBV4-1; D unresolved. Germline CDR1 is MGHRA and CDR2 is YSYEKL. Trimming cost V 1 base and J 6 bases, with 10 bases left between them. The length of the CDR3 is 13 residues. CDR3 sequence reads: CASSQGPPSEQYF. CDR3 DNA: TGCGCCAGCAGCCAAGGCCCCCCCTCCGAGCAGTACTTC.

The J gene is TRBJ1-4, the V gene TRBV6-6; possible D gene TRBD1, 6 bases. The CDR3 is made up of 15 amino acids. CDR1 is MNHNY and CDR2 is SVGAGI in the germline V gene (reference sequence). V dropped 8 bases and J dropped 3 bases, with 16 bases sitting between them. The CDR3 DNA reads TGTGCCAGCGGGACCTGGACAGAATCTAATGAAAAACTGTTTTTT. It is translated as CASGTWTESNEKLFF.

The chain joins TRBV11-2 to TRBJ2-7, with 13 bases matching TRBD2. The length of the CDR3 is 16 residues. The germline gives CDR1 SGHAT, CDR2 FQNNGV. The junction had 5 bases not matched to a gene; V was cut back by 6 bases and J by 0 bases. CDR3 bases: TGTGCCAGCAGTATACTAGCGGGGGGGACCTCCTACGAGCAGTACTTC. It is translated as CASSILAGGTSYEQYF.

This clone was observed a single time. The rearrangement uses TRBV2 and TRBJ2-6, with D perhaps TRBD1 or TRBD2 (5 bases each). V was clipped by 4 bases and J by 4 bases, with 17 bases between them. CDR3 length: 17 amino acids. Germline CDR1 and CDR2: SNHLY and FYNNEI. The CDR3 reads CASSGRTGAAGANVLTF. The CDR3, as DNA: TGTGCCAGCAGTGGAAGAACAGGAGCGGCAGGGGCCAACGTCCTGACTTTC.

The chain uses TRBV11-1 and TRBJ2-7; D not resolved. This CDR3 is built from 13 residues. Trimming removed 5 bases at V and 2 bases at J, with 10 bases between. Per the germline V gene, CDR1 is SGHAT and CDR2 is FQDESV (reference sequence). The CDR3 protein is CASSPVETYEQYF. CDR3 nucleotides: TGTGCCAGCAGCCCGGTTGAAACCTACGAGCAGTACTTC.

CDR3 bases: TGTGCCAGCAGCTTAGGGCAAAGCTCCTACAATGAGCAGTTCTTC. This sequence encodes CASSLGQSSYNEQFF. V usage is TRBV5-6 and J usage is TRBJ2-1; no definite D call. CDR3 size: 15 residues. Germline V gene lookup returns CDR1 SGHDT and CDR2 YYEEEE. Trimming removed 2 bases from V and 0 bases from J, with 9 bases in between.

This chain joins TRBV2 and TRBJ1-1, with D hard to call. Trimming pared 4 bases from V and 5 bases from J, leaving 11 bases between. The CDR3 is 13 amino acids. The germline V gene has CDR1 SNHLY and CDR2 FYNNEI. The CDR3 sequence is CASSGIEGTEAFF. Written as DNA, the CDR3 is TGTGCCAGCAGTGGGATTGAGGGTACTGAAGCTTTCTTT.

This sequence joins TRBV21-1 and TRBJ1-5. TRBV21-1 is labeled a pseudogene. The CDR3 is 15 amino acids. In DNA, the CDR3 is TGTTCTAGCATGGGGGGGGTTTTGCGCAATCAGCCCCAGCATTTT. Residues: CSSMGGVLRNQPQHF.

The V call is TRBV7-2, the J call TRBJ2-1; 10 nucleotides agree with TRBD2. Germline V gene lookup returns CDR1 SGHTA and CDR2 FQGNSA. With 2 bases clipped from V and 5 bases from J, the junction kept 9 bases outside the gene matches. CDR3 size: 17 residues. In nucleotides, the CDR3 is TGTGCCAGCAGCTTACTAGGTAGCGGGGGGCCTAACAATGAGCAGTTCTTC. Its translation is CASSLLGSGGPNNEQFF.